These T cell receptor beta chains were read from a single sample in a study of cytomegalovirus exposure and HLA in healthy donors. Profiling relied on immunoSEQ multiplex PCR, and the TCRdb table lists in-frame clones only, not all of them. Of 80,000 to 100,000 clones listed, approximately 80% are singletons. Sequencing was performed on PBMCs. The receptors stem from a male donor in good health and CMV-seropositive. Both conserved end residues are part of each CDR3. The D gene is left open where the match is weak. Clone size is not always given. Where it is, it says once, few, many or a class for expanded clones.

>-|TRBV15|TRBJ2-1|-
CATNPAGSYNEQFF
TGTGCCACTAACCCTGCGGGGTCGTACAATGAGCAGTTCTTC
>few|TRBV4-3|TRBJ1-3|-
CASSPGYGNTIYF
TGCGCCAGCAGTCCAGGGTACGGAAACACCATATATTTT
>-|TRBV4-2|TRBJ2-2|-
CASSPNRGRDTGELFF
TGTGCCAGCAGCCCGAACAGGGGGAGGGACACCGGGGAGCTGTTTTTT
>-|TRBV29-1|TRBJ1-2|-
CSVEDRARYGYTF
TGCAGCGTTGAAGACAGGGCTCGCTATGGCTACACCTTC
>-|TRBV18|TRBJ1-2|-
CASSPDSQYGYTF
TGTGCCAGCTCACCCGACAGTCAATATGGCTACACCTTC
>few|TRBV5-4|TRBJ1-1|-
CASSSGQIEAFF
TGTGCCAGCAGCTCAGGACAGATTGAAGCTTTCTTT
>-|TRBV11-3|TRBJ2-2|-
CASSLGEARELFF
TGTGCCAGCAGCTTAGGGGAGGCCCGGGAGCTGTTTTTT
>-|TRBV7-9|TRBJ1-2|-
CASSRAGDYGYTF
TGTGCCAGCAGCAGGGCGGGCGACTATGGCTACACCTTC
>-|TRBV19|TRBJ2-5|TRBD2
CASSRRDGGFRETQYF
TGTGCCAGTAGTAGAAGGGACGGGGGGTTCCGAGAGACCCAGTACTTC
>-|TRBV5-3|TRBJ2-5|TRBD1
CADKRDREETQYF
TGTGCCGATAAACGGGACAGGGAAGAGACCCAGTACTTC
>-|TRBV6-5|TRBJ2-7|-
CASSYSEGAPEQYF
TGTGCCAGCAGTTACTCGGAGGGGGCGCCTGAGCAGTACTTC
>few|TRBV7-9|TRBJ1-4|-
CASSLNRLDEKLFF
TGTGCCAGCAGCTTGAACAGGCTGGATGAAAAACTGTTTTTT
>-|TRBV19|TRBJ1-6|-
CASSIDSARGGSPLHF
TGTGCCAGTAGTATAGATTCGGCCAGGGGTGGATCACCCCTCCACTTT
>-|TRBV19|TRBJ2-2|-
CASSMARSNTGELFF
TGTGCCAGTAGTATGGCCAGGTCGAACACCGGGGAGCTGTTTTTT
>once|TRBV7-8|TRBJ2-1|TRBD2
CASSFSGGAGNEQFF
TGTGCCAGCAGCTTCAGCGGGGGGGCCGGGAATGAGCAGTTCTTC
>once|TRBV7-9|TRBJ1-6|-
CASSMESAGSPLHF
TGTGCCAGCAGCATGGAGTCGGCGGGTTCACCCCTCCACTTT
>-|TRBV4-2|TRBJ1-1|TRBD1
CASSPTGGTEAFF
TGTGCCAGCAGCCCAACAGGGGGCACTGAAGCTTTCTTT
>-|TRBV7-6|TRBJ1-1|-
CASSLAPPSRVGNTEAFF
TGTGCCAGCAGCTTAGCCCCCCCCAGCAGGGTTGGGAACACTGAAGCTTTCTTT
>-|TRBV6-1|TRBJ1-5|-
CASLAGVNQPQHF
TGTGCCAGTCTCGCAGGGGTCAATCAGCCCCAGCATTTT
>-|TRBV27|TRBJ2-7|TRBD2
CASSFYSGGLYEQYF
TGTGCCAGCAGTTTTTACTCGGGGGGGCTCTACGAGCAGTACTTC
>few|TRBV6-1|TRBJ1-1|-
CASSQDWYRVNTEAFF
TGTGCCAGCAGTCAAGATTGGTACAGGGTGAACACTGAAGCTTTCTTT
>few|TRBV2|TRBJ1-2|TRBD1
CASSVTGVGGLNYGYTF
TGTGCCAGCAGTGTTACAGGGGTTGGGGGACTTAACTATGGCTACACCTTC
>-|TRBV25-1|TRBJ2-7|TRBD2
CASRRRLAEEQYF
TGTGCCAGCCGTCGACGACTAGCCGAAGAGCAGTACTTC
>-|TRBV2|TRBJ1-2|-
CASSDSSQVYGYTF
TGTGCCAGCAGTGATTCCTCCCAGGTCTATGGCTACACCTTC
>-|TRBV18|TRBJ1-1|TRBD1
CASSPGTARRTEAFF
TGTGCCAGCTCACCGGGGACAGCTAGACGCACTGAAGCTTTCTTT
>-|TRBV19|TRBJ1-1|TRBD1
CASKRQGTFF
TGTGCCAGTAAGAGACAGGGAACTTTCTTT
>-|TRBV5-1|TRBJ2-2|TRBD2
CASRLGTSGGRNTGELFF
TGCGCCAGCAGACTCGGGACTAGCGGGGGCCGGAACACCGGGGAGCTGTTTTTT